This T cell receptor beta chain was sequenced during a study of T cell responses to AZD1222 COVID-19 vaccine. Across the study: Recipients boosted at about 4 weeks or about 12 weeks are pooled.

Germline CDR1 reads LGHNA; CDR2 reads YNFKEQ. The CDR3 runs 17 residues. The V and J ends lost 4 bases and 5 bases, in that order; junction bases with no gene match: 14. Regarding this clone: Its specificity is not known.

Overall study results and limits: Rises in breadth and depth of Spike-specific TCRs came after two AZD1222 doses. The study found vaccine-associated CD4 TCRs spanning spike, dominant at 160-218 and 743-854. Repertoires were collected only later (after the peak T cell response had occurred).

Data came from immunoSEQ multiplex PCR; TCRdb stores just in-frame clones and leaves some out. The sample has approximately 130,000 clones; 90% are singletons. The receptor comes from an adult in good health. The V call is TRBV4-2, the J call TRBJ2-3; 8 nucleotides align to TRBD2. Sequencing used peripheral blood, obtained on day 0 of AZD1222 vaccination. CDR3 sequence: CASSRSAGREAQDTQYF. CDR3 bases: TGTGCCAGCAGCCGGTCCGCCGGGCGGGAGGCCCAAGATACGCAGTATTTT.